The T cell receptor beta chain under discussion was sequenced for a study of blood T cells in healthy people across ages. For the second PCR, which ran for 7 to 11 cycles, a sample-barcoded 5' primer and a J-beta primer mix were used. TCRdb re-called the 5' RACE reads with MiXCR, one entry per CDR3 protein. The data show 1.5 million to 1.8 million distinct CDR3 sequences, 35% to 45% seen once. The V gene end was trimmed by 2 bases and the J gene end by 4 bases; junction bases not matched to a gene: 4. This CDR3 is 14 amino acids long. The germline V gene encodes CDR1 SGHRS and CDR2 YFSETQ. V and J are TRBV5-1 and TRBJ2-3, with 7 bases aligning to TRBD2. The TCR comes from a young woman in good health. Specimen: blood. In DNA form, the CDR3 reads TGCGCCAGCAGCTTTCTAGCGGCCGCAGATACGCAGTATTTT. It encodes CASSFLAAADTQYF.